This section outlines one T cell receptor (beta chain) sequence together with its context. V lost 0 bases, J lost 4 bases, and 3 bases stayed unmatched. The CDR3 has 15 amino acids. CDR1 is SGHRS, CDR2 YFSETQ, per germline. The source of the sample is a study of T-cell reconstitution after alpha-beta-depleted transplantation in children. Unique molecular identifiers were incorporated during preparation of the TCRbeta library. TCRdb independently ran MiXCR on the PCR reads; one entry per CDR3 protein. The table lists some 550,000 distinct CDR3 sequences, 15% to 20% of them singletons. This chain connects TRBV5-1 to TRBJ2-5; TRBD2 agrees at 10 bases. The TCR sequence derives from a human donor who donated a stem cell graft to a child with acute lymphoblastic leukemia. The material sequenced was PBMCs from the stem cell graft donor, taken from the stem cell graft. The DNA of the CDR3 is TGCGCCAGCAGCTTGGTTTCTAGCGGGAGAGAGACCCAGTACTTC. Its protein product is CASSLVSSGRETQYF. Complete variable domain (other parts from reference TRBV5-1 and TRBJ2-5): KAGVTQTPRYLIKTRGQQVTLSCSPISGHRSVSWYQQTPGQGLQFLFEYFSETQRNKGNFPGRFSGRQFSNSRSEMNVSTLELGDSALYLCASSLVSSGRETQYFGPGTRLLVL.